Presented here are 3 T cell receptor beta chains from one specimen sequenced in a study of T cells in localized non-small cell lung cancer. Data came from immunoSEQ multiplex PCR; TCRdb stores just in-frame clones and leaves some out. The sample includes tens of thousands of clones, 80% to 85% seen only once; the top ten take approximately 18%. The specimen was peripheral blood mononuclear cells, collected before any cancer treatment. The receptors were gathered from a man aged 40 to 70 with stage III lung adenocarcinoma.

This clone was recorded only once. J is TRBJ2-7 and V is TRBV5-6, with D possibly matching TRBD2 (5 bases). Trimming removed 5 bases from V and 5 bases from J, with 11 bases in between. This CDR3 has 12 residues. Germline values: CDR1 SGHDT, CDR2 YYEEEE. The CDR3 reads CASRGGSHEQYF. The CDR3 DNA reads TGTGCCAGCAGGGGCGGGTCCCACGAGCAGTACTTC.

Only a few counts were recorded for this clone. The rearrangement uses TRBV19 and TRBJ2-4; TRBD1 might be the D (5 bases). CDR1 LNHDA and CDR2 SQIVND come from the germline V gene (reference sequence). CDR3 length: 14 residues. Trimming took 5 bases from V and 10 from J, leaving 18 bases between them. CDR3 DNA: TGTGCCAGTAGTTCCCTTAACAGGCCAATTATTCAGTACTTC. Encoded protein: CASSSLNRPIIQYF.

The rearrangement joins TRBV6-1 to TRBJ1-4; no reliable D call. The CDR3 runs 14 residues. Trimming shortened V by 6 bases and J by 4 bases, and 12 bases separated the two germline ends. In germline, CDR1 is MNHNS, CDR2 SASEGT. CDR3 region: CASRDGAHNEKLFF. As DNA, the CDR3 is TGTGCCAGCAGGGACGGAGCCCATAATGAAAAACTGTTTTTT.